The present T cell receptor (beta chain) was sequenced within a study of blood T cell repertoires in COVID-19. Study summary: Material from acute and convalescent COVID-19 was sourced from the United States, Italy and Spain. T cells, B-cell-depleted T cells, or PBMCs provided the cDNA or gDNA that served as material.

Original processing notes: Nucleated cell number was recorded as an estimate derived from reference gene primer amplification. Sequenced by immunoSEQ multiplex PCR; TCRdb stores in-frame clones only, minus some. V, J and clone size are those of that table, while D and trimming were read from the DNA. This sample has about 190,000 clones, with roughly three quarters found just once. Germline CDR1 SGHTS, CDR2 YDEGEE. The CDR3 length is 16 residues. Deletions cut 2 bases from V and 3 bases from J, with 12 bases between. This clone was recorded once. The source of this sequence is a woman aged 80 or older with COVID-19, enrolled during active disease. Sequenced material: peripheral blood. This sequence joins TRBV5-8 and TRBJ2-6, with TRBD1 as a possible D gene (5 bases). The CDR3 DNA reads TGTGCCAGCAGCTTCTTCCAGGGTAGTGGGGCCAACGTCCTGACTTTC. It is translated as CASSFFQGSGANVLTF. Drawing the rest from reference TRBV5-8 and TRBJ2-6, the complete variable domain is EAGVTQSPTHLIKTRGQQATLRCSPISGHTSVYWYQQALGLGLQFLLWYDEGEERNRGNFPPRFSGRQFPNYSSELNVNALELEDSALYLCASSFFQGSGANVLTFGAGSRLTVL.